A selection of T cell receptor beta chains follows, all from one sample in a study of cytomegalovirus exposure and HLA in healthy donors. This table comes from immunoSEQ multiplex PCR, and its TCRdb copy is limited to in-frame clones, with some not included. The sample includes a few hundred thousand clones, about 75% of them seen just once. Sequencing used PBMCs. Receptor source: a woman in her twenties or thirties in good health and CMV-seronegative. Each CDR3 is given with its conserved first and last residue. The D gene is left open where the match is weak. Not all rows give a size; the values are once, few, many and, for expanded clones, a class.

CDR3 protein,CDR3 DNA,J gene,V gene,D gene,clone size
CASSTQGERYGYTF,TGTGCCAGCAGTACTCAGGGGGAAAGGTATGGCTACACCTTC,TRBJ1-2,TRBV27,TRBD1,few
CAWSRRIQETQYF,TGTGCCTGGAGTCGGCGGATTCAAGAGACCCAGTACTTC,TRBJ2-5,TRBV30,NA,NA
CASTLDRGSNTEAFF,TGTGCCAGCACCTTGGACCGGGGGTCAAACACTGAAGCTTTCTTT,TRBJ1-1,TRBV5-6,NA,NA
CASSERLGQETQYF,TGTGCCAGCAGTGAGAGACTCGGGCAAGAGACCCAGTACTTC,TRBJ2-5,TRBV2,NA,NA
CASSPSTGVTEAFF,TGCGCCAGCAGCCCATCGACAGGGGTCACTGAAGCTTTCTTT,TRBJ1-1,TRBV5-1,TRBD1,once
CASSPAWGDNYGGYTF,TGCGCCAGCAGCCCGGCGTGGGGGGATAACTATGGGGGCTACACCTTC,TRBJ1-2,TRBV5-1,NA,once
CASSQDGTSGSYEQYF,TGTGCCAGCAGCCAAGATGGGACTAGCGGGTCCTACGAGCAGTACTTC,TRBJ2-7,TRBV5-4,TRBD2,once
CASSQVGTAGGTEAFF,TGTGCCAGCAGCCAAGTCGGGACAGCCGGGGGAACTGAAGCTTTCTTT,TRBJ1-1,TRBV4-1,TRBD1,NA
CASSMFSGSYEQYF,TGTGCCAGTAGTATGTTTAGCGGCTCCTACGAGCAGTACTTC,TRBJ2-7,TRBV19,NA,NA
CASSQFGLNTEAFF,TGCGCCAGCAGCCAATTTGGGCTGAACACTGAAGCTTTCTTT,TRBJ1-1,TRBV4-1,NA,NA
CASSNPRAGGPEEVYEQYF,TGTGCCAGCAGCAACCCTAGAGCGGGGGGGCCTGAGGAGGTCTACGAGCAGTACTTC,TRBJ2-7,TRBV9,TRBD2,NA
CASISGNSPLHF,TGTGCCAGCATCTCGGGGAACTCACCCCTCCACTTT,TRBJ1-6,TRBV6-5,NA,NA
CASSPSGGKNTEAFF,TGTGCCAGCAGCCCGTCGGGGGGGAAAAATACTGAAGCTTTCTTT,TRBJ1-1,TRBV4-2,NA,NA
CASSALPGQGNTIYF,TGTGCCAGCAGCGCTCTACCGGGACAGGGAAACACCATATATTTT,TRBJ1-3,TRBV9,TRBD1,NA
CAWSWWYSNNEQFF,TGTGCCTGGAGTTGGTGGTACAGTAACAATGAGCAGTTCTTC,TRBJ2-1,TRBV30,NA,once
CASSFDSGSSDEQFF,TGTGCCAGCAGCTTTGATAGCGGGAGTAGCGATGAGCAGTTCTTC,TRBJ2-1,TRBV11-2,TRBD2,NA
CSANRGEQFF,TGCAGTGCGAATCGGGGTGAGCAGTTCTTC,TRBJ2-1,TRBV20-1,NA,NA
CAWSEGVYEQYF,TGTGCCTGGAGTGAGGGGGTCTACGAGCAGTACTTC,TRBJ2-7,TRBV30,NA,NA
CASSLTGGRSNQPQHF,TGTGCCAGCAGTTTAACAGGGGGCAGGAGCAATCAGCCCCAGCATTTT,TRBJ1-5,TRBV7-6,TRBD1,NA
CASSSTGLLPNYGYTF,TGTGCCAGCAGCTCAACCGGACTTCTTCCCAACTATGGCTACACCTTC,TRBJ1-2,TRBV7-8,NA,NA